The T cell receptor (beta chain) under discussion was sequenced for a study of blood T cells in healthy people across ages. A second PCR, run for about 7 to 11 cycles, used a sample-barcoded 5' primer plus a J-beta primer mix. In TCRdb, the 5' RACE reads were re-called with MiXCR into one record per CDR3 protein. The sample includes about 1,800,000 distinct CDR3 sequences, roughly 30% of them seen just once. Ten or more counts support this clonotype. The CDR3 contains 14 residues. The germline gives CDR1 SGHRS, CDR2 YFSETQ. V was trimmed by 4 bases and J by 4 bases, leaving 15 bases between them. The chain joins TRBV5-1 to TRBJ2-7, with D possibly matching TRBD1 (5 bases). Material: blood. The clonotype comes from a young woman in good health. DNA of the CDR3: TGCGCCAGCAGCCCCGGTGGGGCAACTTACGAGCAGTACTTC. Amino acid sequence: CASSPGGATYEQYF.